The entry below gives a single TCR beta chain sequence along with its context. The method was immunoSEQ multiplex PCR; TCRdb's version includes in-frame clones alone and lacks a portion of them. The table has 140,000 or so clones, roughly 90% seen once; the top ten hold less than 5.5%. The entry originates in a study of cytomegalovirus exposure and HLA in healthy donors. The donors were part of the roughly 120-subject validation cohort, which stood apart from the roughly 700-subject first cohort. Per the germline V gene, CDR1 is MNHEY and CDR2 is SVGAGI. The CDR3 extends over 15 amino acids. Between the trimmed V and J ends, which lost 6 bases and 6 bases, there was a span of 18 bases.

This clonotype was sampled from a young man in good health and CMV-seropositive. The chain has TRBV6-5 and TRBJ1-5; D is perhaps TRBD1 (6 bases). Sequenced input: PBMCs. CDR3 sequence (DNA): TGTGCCAGCAGCATCGACAGGAAGGGTAGTCAGCCCCAGCATTTT. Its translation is CASSIDRKGSQPQHF.